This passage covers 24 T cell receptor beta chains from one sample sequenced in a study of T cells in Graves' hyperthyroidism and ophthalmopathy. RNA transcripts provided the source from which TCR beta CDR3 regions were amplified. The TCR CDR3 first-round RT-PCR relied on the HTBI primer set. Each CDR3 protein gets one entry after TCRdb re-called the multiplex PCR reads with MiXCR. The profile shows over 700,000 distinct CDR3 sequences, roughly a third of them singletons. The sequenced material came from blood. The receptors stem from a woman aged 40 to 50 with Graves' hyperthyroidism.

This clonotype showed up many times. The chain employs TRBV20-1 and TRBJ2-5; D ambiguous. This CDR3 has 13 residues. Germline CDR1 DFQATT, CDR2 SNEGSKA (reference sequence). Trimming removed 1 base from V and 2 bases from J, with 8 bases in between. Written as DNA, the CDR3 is TGCAGTGCTAGAGTGGCGCCGCAAGAGACCCAGTACTTC. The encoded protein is CSARVAPQETQYF.

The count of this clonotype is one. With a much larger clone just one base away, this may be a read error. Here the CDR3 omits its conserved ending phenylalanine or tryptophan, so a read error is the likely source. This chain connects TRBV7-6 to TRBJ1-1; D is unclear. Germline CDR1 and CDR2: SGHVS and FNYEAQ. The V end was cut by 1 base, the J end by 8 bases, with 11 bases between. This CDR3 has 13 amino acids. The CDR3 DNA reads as TGTGCCAGCAGCTTAGGAACTCTTAGAGAAGCTTTCCTT. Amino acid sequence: CASSLGTLREAFL.

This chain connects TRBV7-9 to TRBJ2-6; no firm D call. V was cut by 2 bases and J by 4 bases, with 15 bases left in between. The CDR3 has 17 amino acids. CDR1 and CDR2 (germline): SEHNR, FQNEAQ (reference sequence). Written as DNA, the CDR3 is TGTGCCAGCAGCTTAACTTTCGTGAGGCGGGGGGCCAACGTCCTGACTTTC. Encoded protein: CASSLTFVRRGANVLTF.

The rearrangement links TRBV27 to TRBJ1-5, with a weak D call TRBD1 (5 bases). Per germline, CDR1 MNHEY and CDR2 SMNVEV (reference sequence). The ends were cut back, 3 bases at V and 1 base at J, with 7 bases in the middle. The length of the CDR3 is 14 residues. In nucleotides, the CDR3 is TGTGCCAGCAGTTTCAGGGTGAGCAATCAGCCCCAGCATTTT. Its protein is CASSFRVSNQPQHF.

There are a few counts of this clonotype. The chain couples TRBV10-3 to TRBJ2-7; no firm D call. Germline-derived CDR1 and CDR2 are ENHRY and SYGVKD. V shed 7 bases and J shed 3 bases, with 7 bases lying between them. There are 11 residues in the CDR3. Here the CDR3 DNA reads TGTGCCATCAAAGGCGTCTACGAGCAGTACTTC. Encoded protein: CAIKGVYEQYF.

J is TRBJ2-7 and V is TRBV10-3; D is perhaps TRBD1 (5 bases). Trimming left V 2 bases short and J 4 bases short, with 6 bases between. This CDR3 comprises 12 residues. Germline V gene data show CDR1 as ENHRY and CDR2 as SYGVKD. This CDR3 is CAISEDSYEQYF. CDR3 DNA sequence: TGTGCCATCAGTGAGGACAGTTACGAGCAGTACTTC.

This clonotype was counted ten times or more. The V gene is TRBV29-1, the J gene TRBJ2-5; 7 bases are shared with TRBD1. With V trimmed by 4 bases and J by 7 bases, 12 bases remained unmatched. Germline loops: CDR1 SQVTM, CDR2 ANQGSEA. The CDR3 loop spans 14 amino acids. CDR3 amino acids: CSVASGTVWGTQYF. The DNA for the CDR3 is TGCAGCGTTGCCTCCGGGACAGTTTGGGGGACCCAGTACTTC.

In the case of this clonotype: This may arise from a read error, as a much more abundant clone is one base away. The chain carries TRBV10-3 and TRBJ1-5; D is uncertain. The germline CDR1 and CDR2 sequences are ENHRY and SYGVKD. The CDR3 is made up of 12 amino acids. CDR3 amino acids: CVISESSQPQHF. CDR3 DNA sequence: TGTGTCATCAGTGAGTCGAGTCAGCCCCAGCATTTT.

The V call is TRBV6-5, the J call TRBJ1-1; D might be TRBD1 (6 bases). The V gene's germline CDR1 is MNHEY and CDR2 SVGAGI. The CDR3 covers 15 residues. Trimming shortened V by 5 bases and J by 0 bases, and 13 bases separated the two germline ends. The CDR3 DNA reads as TGTGCCAGCAGTCCAGGGGTTGAGGTGAACACTGAAGCTTTCTTT. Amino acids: CASSPGVEVNTEAFF.

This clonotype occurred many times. The CDR3 reads CASNRQGMGETQYF. CDR3 coding DNA: TGTGCCAGCAATCGGCAGGGCATGGGAGAGACCCAGTACTTC. This chain uses TRBV2 with TRBJ2-5; weak D call: TRBD1 (5 bases). V was trimmed by 7 bases and J by 4 bases, leaving 16 bases between them. CDR1 is SNHLY and CDR2 is FYNNEI in the germline V gene. CDR3 length equals 14 residues.

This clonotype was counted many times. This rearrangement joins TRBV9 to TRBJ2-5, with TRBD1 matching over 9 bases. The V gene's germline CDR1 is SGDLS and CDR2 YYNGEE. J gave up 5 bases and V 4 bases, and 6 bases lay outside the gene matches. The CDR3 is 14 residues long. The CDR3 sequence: CASSLDRGRETQYF. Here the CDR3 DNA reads TGTGCCAGCAGCCTGGACAGGGGAAGGGAGACCCAGTACTTC.

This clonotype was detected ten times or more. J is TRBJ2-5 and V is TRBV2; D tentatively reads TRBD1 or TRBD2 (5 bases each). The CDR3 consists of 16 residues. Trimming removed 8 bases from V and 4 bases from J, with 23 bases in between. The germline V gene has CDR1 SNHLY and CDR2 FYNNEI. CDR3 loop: CASSGRLTGRAETQYF. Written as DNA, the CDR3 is TGTGCCAGCTCCGGGCGCTTAACGGGACGCGCAGAGACCCAGTACTTC. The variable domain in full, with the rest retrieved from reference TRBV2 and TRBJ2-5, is EPEVTQTPSHQVTQMGQEVILRCVPISNHLYFYWYRQILGQKVEFLVSFYNNEISEKSEIFDDQFSVERPDGSNFTLKIRSTKLEDSAMYFCASSGRLTGRAETQYFGPGTRLLVL.

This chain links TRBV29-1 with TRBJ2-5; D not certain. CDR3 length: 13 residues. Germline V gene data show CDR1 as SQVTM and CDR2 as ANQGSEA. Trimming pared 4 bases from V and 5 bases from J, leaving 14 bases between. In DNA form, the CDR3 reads TGCAGCGTTGGGTGGGGATTTCAGGAGACCCAGTACTTC. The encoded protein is CSVGWGFQETQYF.

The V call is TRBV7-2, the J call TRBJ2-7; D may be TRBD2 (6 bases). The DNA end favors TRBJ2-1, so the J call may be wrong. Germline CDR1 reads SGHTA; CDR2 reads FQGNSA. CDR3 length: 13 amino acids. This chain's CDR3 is CASSSIADRKQFF. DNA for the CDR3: TGTGCCAGCAGCTCGATAGCGGACCGTAAGCAGTTCTTC.

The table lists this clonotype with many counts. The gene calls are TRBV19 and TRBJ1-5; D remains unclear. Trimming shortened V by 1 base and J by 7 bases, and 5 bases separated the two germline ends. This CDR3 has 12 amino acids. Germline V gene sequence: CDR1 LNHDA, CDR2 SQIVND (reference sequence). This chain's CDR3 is CASSIGTQPQHF. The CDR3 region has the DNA TGTGCCAGTAGTATAGGTACCCAGCCCCAGCATTTT.

This chain's CDR3 is CASSLVLTGWSSYNSPLHF. The CDR3, as DNA: TGTGCCAGCAGCTTAGTCCTGACAGGGTGGAGCTCCTATAATTCACCCCTCCACTTT. The gene calls are TRBV11-2 and TRBJ1-6; TRBD1 matches 7 bases. The germline gives CDR1 SGHAT, CDR2 FQNNGV. The CDR3 spans 19 residues. With 1 base clipped from V and 0 bases from J, the junction kept 9 bases outside the gene matches.

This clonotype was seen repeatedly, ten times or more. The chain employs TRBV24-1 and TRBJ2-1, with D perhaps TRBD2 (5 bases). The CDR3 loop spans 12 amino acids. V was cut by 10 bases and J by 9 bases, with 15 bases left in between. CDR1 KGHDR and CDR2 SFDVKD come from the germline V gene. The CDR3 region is CATSEGRGEQFF. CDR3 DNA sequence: TGTGCCACTTCTGAGGGTCGAGGTGAGCAGTTCTTC.

CDR3 amino acids: CASSPGTGGLIGELFF. CDR3 nucleotides: TGCGCCAGCAGCCCGGGGACAGGGGGCCTGATCGGGGAGCTGTTTTTT. The rearrangement joins TRBV4-3 to TRBJ2-2; 12 bases are shared with TRBD1. This CDR3 spans 16 amino acids. CDR1 and CDR2 (germline): LGHNA, YSLEER. The trim removed 4 bases at V and 7 bases at J, leaving 7 bases unmatched.

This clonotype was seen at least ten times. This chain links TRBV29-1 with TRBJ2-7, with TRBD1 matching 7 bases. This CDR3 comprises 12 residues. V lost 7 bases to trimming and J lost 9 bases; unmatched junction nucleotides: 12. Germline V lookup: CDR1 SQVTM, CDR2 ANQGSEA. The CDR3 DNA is TGCAGCGCTATGGACCGGGACAGCGGGCAGTACTTC. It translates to CSAMDRDSGQYF.

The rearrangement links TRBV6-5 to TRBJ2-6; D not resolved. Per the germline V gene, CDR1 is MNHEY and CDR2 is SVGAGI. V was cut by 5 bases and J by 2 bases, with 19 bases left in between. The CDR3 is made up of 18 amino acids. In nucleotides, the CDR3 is TGTGCCAGCAGTCCAATGGTACCGGCCGAGGCTGGGGCCAACGTCCTGACTTTC. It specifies CASSPMVPAEAGANVLTF.

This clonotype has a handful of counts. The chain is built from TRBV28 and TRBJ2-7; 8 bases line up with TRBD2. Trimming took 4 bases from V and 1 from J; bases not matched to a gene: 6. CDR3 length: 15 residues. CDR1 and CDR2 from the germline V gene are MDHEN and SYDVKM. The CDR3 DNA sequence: TGTGCCAGCAGTTCAGCGGGAGAAATTTCCTACGAGCAGTACTTC. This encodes CASSSAGEISYEQYF.

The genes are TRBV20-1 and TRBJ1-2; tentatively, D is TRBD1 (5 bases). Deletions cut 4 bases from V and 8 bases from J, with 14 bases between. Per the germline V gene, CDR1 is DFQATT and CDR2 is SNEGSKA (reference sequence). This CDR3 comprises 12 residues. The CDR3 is CSAMGLAGGYTF. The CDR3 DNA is TGCAGTGCTATGGGGCTAGCGGGGGGCTACACCTTC.

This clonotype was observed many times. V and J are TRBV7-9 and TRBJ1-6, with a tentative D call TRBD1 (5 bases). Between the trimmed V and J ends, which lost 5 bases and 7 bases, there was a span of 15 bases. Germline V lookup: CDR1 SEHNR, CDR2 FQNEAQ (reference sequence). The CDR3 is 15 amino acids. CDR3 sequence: CASSQAGTGNSPLHF. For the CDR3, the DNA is TGTGCCAGCAGCCAAGCGGGGACGGGAAATTCACCCCTCCACTTT.

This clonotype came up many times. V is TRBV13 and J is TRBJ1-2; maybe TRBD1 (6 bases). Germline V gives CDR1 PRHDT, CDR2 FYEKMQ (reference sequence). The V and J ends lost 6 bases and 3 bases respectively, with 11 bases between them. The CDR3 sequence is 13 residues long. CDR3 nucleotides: TGTGCCAGCAGTACTCGACAGGACTATGGCTACACCTTC. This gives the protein CASSTRQDYGYTF.